This T cell receptor beta chain was obtained from a study of glioma-infiltrating T cells after dendritic cell vaccination. Measured with immunoSEQ multiplex PCR; TCRdb has only the in-frame clones, and not every one. The sample lists 20,000 to 30,000 clones; around nine tenths were seen once. The time point here: after dendritic cell vaccination, including at tumor progression/relapse. Fresh-frozen tumor tissue and more than two years of survival data were available for all. Before vaccination, two weeks after the third vaccination, and at progression, PBMC were collected. Germline V lookup: CDR1 SGHVS, CDR2 FQNEAQ. This CDR3 has 13 residues. The V gene end was trimmed by 5 bases and the J gene end by 6 bases; junction bases not matched to a gene: 5.

Here the sequenced sample was blood, taken after dendritic cell vaccination. This TCR derives from a human donor with glioblastoma. The rearrangement joins TRBV7-8 to TRBJ2-5; 8 bases map to TRBD2. The CDR3 here is CASSQRGSQTQYF. The DNA for the CDR3 is TGTGCCAGCAGCCAGCGGGGGTCGCAGACCCAGTACTTC.